The clone carrying this T cell receptor beta chain was recorded a few times. Antigen specificity is unknown. With 3 bases clipped from V and 1 base from J, the junction kept 11 bases outside the gene matches. CDR1 DFQATT and CDR2 SNEGSKA come from the germline V gene (reference sequence). The CDR3 runs 17 residues. Unique molecular identifiers featured in how the TCRbeta library was prepared. TCRdb passed the PCR reads through MiXCR, listing each CDR3 protein once. Of about 340,000 distinct CDR3 sequences in the sample, under 20% were seen once. This sample is drawn from a study of T-cell reconstitution after alpha-beta-depleted transplantation in children. Overall study findings and caveats: The study reportedly traced alpha-beta T cells about two months after transplant to several hundred expanded graft clones. T-cell numbers and diversity, one year after transplant, stemmed largely from T cells that were newly produced.

V is TRBV20-1 and J is TRBJ2-3, with TRBD2 matching over 9 bases. The sequences come from PBMCs, mostly from graft donor cells, collected 360 days after TCRalphabeta/CD19-depleted stem cell transplant. This sequence was found in a male patient aged 2 to 9 who had a stem cell transplant for acute lymphoblastic leukemia, so the T cells may come from the graft donor. The CDR3, as DNA: TGCAGTGCTAGCCCGGGACTAGCCGGGCGCCGCACAGATACGCAGTATTTT. Its protein product is CSASPGLAGRRTDTQYF.